A selection of T cell receptor beta chains follows, all from one sample in a study of cytotoxic CD8 clonotypes in ibrutinib-treated CLL. Profiled with immunoSEQ multiplex PCR; TCRdb holds only in-frame clones, not every one. The top ten clones hold 20% to 30% of a sample with more than 20,000 clones, over 70% of them seen once. The sample consisted of PBMCs, taken before ibrutinib treatment. These receptor sequences come from a human donor with chronic lymphocytic leukemia. The CDR3 runs from the conserved cysteine through the conserved F or W. A D gene is named only where the DNA matches it firmly. Clone size, where shown, is once, few, many, or a class for clones that have expanded.

j_call v_call clone_size d_call cdr3_nt cdr3_aa
TRBJ1-2 TRBV5-4 few - TGTGCCAGCAGCGATGACAGCTATGGCTACACCTTC CASSDDSYGYTF
TRBJ2-6 TRBV6-1 - - TGTGCCAGCAGTGCTCTTGGTGTCGGGGTTTCTGGGGCCAACGTCCTGACTTTC CASSALGVGVSGANVLTF
TRBJ1-5 TRBV10-3 - - TGTGCCATCAGTGAGCCAGGGTTTCATCAGCCCCAGCATTTT CAISEPGFHQPQHF
TRBJ2-1 TRBV7-2 - - TGTGCCAGCAGCCAAAATCTTCTGGGAGAGCAGTTCTTC CASSQNLLGEQFF
TRBJ2-1 TRBV27 few - TGTGCCAGCAGTTCCTTGGGGAATGAGCAGTTCTTC CASSSLGNEQFF
TRBJ2-5 TRBV11-2 - - TGTGCCAGCAGCCCACCCAGGGGACCCCAAGAGACCCAGTACTTC CASSPPRGPQETQYF
TRBJ2-3 TRBV4-1 once - TGCGCCAGCAGCTACACTAGTGGGTTCACAGATACGCAGTATTTT CASSYTSGFTDTQYF
TRBJ2-1 TRBV7-3 few TRBD2 TGTGCCAGCAGCTTAAACGTAGCGGGAGCTGAGCAGTTCTTC CASSLNVAGAEQFF
TRBJ2-7 TRBV6-1 - TRBD1 TGTGCCAGCAGGGTACAGGGGGCTCGGGAGCAGTACTTC CASRVQGAREQYF
TRBJ2-1 TRBV4-2 few - TGTGCCAGCAGCCAAGAGATGACGGGGGAGCAGTTCTTC CASSQEMTGEQFF
TRBJ2-7 TRBV13 medium-sized - TGTGCCAGCAGGTCAACAGGGACCGGCTACGAGCAGTACTTC CASRSTGTGYEQYF
TRBJ2-2 TRBV5-1 - - TGCGCCAGCAGAAATAGGGAGAACACCGGGGAGCTGTTTTTT CASRNRENTGELFF
TRBJ2-2 TRBV5-1 - - TGCGCCAGCAGCTTGGAGGGCGTCGGGGAGCTGTTTTTT CASSLEGVGELFF
TRBJ2-7 TRBV7-2 - TRBD2 TGTGCCAGCAGCTCAAGGACTAGCGGGGGTACCTACGAGCAGTACTTC CASSSRTSGGTYEQYF
TRBJ2-7 TRBV7-9 once - TGTGCCAGCAGTTTGCAGGTAGCCGAGCAGTACTTC CASSLQVAEQYF
TRBJ2-1 TRBV9 - TRBD2 TGTGCCAGCAGCGTAGCCAGCGGGGGTTCCGGAAACAATGAGCAGTTCTTC CASSVASGGSGNNEQFF
TRBJ2-1 TRBV4-1 few TRBD1 TGCGCCAGCAGCCAAGTCATCCCGGGACAGGGAATAAACAATGAGCAGTTCTTC CASSQVIPGQGINNEQFF
TRBJ2-3 TRBV5-4 - - TGTGCCAGCAGCTTGACGACTAGGACCCTCACAGATACGCAGTATTTT CASSLTTRTLTDTQYF
TRBJ2-3 TRBV29-1 - - TGCAGCGTCCAGGGGAGAGATACGCAGTATTTT CSVQGRDTQYF
TRBJ1-4 TRBV28 - - TGTGCCAGCAGCCAACAGGGATATAATGAAAAACTGTTTTTT CASSQQGYNEKLFF
TRBJ2-1 TRBV4-2 - TRBD2 TGTGCCAGCAGCTCGACTAGCGCGCAGACCTACAATGAGCAGTTCTTC CASSSTSAQTYNEQFF
TRBJ1-1 TRBV28 few TRBD1 TGTGCCAGCCGAATTCAGGGGGCGGTGACTGAAGCTTTCTTT CASRIQGAVTEAFF
TRBJ1-1 TRBV29-1 - - TGCAGCGTTACCACCTCGACAGAGCGAAGGACTGAAGCTTTCTTT CSVTTSTERRTEAFF
TRBJ1-5 TRBV30 - - TGTGCCTGGAGTGGGACGGCTAGGCTCCTCAGTCAGCCCCAGCATTTT CAWSGTARLLSQPQHF
TRBJ2-7 TRBV6-5 once TRBD1 TGTGCCAGCAGTCGACTCAGGGGGCCCACCTACGAGCAGTACTTC CASSRLRGPTYEQYF
TRBJ2-3 TRBV15 - - TGTGCCACCAGCAGAGAGGGCCGCAAGGCAACAGATACGCAGTATTTT CATSREGRKATDTQYF
TRBJ2-1 TRBV5-1 - TRBD2 TGCGCCAGCAGCTTAAGCGGGACCTCCTACAATGAGCAGTTCTTC CASSLSGTSYNEQFF
TRBJ2-2 TRBV15 - - TGTGCCACCAGCAGAGATTATGGGGGGCTGGGCGGGGAGCTGTTTTTT CATSRDYGGLGGELFF
TRBJ2-7 TRBV7-6 few TRBD1 TGTGCCAGCAGCTTGGCAGTATCAGGACAGGGGATTCGATTC CASSLAVSGQGIRF
TRBJ2-2 TRBV27 - TRBD2 TGTGCCAGCAGTTTAACGGCGTGGATCGGGCTAGCGGGAGGGGAGGGGGAGCTGTTTTTT CASSLTAWIGLAGGEGELFF